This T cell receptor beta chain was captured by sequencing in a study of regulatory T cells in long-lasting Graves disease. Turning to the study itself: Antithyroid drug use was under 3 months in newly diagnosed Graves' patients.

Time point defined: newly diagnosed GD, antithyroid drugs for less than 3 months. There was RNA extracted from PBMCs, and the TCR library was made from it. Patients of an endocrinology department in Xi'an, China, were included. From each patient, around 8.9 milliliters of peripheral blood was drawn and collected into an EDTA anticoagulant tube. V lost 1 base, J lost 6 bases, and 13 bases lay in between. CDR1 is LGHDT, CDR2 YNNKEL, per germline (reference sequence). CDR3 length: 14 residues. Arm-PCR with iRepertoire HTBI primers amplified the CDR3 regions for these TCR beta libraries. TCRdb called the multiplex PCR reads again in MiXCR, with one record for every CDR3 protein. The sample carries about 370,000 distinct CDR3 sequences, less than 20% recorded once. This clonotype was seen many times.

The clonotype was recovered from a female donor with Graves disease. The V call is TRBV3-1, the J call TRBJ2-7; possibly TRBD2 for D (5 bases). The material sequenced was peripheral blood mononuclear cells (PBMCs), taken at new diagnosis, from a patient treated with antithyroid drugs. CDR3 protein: CASSQAGLEAEQYF. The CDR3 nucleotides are TGTGCCAGCAGCCAAGCGGGATTGGAGGCCGAGCAGTACTTC.